These 6 T cell receptor beta chains were sequenced from one sample in a study of early T cells in non-severe SARS-CoV-2 infection. TCRdb analysed the 5' RACE reads with MiXCR anew, one entry per CDR3 protein. The sample carries 25,000 to 30,000 distinct CDR3 sequences, 5% to 6% recorded once. Sequencing was performed on whole blood. The source of these receptors is an adult who was a healthcare worker with PCR-confirmed SARS-CoV-2 infection or an uninfected control (not recorded which).

This clonotype was found many times. This rearrangement joins TRBV13 to TRBJ2-3, with D possibly matching TRBD2 (6 bases). This CDR3 has 15 amino acids. V shed 1 base and J shed 3 bases, with 11 bases lying between them. CDR1 PRHDT and CDR2 FYEKMQ come from the germline V gene (reference sequence). The CDR3 nucleotides are TGTGCCAGCAGCTTAGATGTGGGGAGGACAGATACGCAGTATTTT. As protein: CASSLDVGRTDTQYF. The whole variable domain, remainder taken from reference TRBV13 and TRBJ2-3, is AAGVIQSPRHLIKEKRETATLKCYPIPRHDTVYWYQQGPGQDPQFLISFYEKMQSDKGSIPDRFSAQQFSDYHSELNMSSLELGDSALYFCASSLDVGRTDTQYFGPGTRLTVL.

The V call is TRBV20-1, the J call TRBJ1-6; no definite D call. Trimming stripped 1 base from V and 4 bases from J, with 8 bases between. Per germline, CDR1 DFQATT and CDR2 SNEGSKA (reference sequence). There are 14 residues in the CDR3. The CDR3 region is CSARVVGYNSPLHF. The CDR3 DNA is TGCAGTGCTAGAGTCGTAGGGTATAATTCACCCCTCCACTTT.

In this sample, this clonotype turned up many times. The chain uses TRBV6-5 and TRBJ2-4, with D tentatively TRBD2 (5 bases). The CDR3 is 17 residues long. V lost 6 bases, J lost 0 bases, and 18 bases lay in between. CDR1 MNHEY and CDR2 SVGAGI come from the germline V gene. The CDR3 here is CASSSRGVTLAKNIQYF. For the CDR3, the DNA is TGTGCCAGCAGCTCTCGGGGAGTTACCTTAGCCAAAAACATTCAGTACTTC.

This clonotype was detected a few times. This chain links TRBV6-5 with TRBJ1-6; 8 nucleotides line up with TRBD1. Germline trimming cut 6 bases from V and 5 bases from J; bases unmatched to any gene: 6. CDR3 size: 15 residues. Germline V lookup: CDR1 MNHEY, CDR2 SVGAGI. Here the CDR3 reads CASRPQGVNNSPLHF. The CDR3 DNA follows: TGTGCCAGCAGGCCACAGGGGGTGAATAATTCACCCCTCCACTTT.

This clonotype was found many times. The gene calls are TRBV2 and TRBJ2-3, with D perhaps matching TRBD2 (7 bases). CDR3 length: 15 residues. V was clipped by 6 bases and J by 6 bases, with 19 bases between them. The germline V gene encodes CDR1 SNHLY and CDR2 FYNNEI. This chain's CDR3 is CASRTHGGRSDTQYF. The CDR3 DNA reads as TGTGCCAGCAGGACCCACGGGGGGCGGTCGGATACGCAGTATTTT.

There are many counts of this clonotype. The V call is TRBV28, the J call TRBJ2-6; D unclear. Per germline, CDR1 MDHEN and CDR2 SYDVKM. The CDR3 totals 12 residues. Trimming left V 8 bases short and J 11 bases short, with 13 bases between. The CDR3 coding sequence is TGTGCCAGCGGTAGGATGGGCGACGTCCTGACTTTC. Amino acids: CASGRMGDVLTF.